A selection of T cell receptor beta chains follows, all from one sample in a study of shared clonotypes between healthy human individuals. Assay: immunoSEQ multiplex PCR; the TCRdb copy retains only in-frame clones and omits some. Among some 2,500,000 clones listed, 80% to 95% were seen once. The sequencing sample was made of naive CD4+ T cells from PBMCs. The receptors were gathered from a man in his late teens or twenties in good health. Some clones in this sample may be carry-over from other donors' samples. The CDR3 runs from the conserved cysteine through the conserved F or W. A D gene is named only where the DNA matches it firmly. Clone size appears in some rows only: once, few, many, or a class for an expanded clone.

>TRBJ2-1|TRBV6-6|.|TRBD2
TGTGCCAGCAGTTACGGCGGGAGTCAATACAATGAGCAGTTCTTC
CASSYGGSQYNEQFF
>TRBJ2-5|TRBV5-1|.|.
TGCGCCAGCAAGGCCCAGGGGTCCCAAGAGACCCAGTACTTC
CASKAQGSQETQYF
>TRBJ2-7|TRBV7-3|once|TRBD2
TGTGCCAGCAGCTTGAGACTAGCGGGAGTCCCTCCCTACGAGCAGTACTTC
CASSLRLAGVPPYEQYF
>TRBJ1-5|TRBV4-1|.|.
TGCGCCAGCAACTATAATATGGCAGGGGTTCAGCCCCAGCATTTT
CASNYNMAGVQPQHF
>TRBJ2-5|TRBV28|.|.
TGTGCCAGCAGCCCAGGAGGGATGGAGGCAGAGACCCAGTACTTC
CASSPGGMEAETQYF
>TRBJ1-2|TRBV5-4|.|TRBD1
TGTGCCAGCATCCCACTGGGACAGAACTATGGCTACACCTTC
CASIPLGQNYGYTF
>TRBJ1-5|TRBV19|.|TRBD1
TGTGCCAGTAGTAGGAATCAACAGGGGGGCAATCAGCCCCAGCATTTT
CASSRNQQGGNQPQHF
>TRBJ2-1|TRBV5-1|.|TRBD2
TGCGCCAGCAGCCCCTTAGCGGGAGGGCCTAGTGAGCAGTTCTTC
CASSPLAGGPSEQFF
>TRBJ1-2|TRBV28|.|.
TGTGCCAGCAGTTTATGGGTAGACGGCTACACCTTC
CASSLWVDGYTF
>TRBJ2-7|TRBV2|once|.
TGTGCCAGCAGTGAAGCGCCGGGGTCCATTCAAGGATCCTACGAGCAGTACTTC
CASSEAPGSIQGSYEQYF
>TRBJ2-5|TRBV6-5|.|.
TGTGCCAGCAGTTATTCGTCCGGGGATTGGGAGACCCAGTACTTC
CASSYSSGDWETQYF